The next 12 T cell receptor beta chains were all read from a single sample in a study of blood T cells in healthy people across ages. Together with a sample-barcoded 5' primer, a J-beta primer mix was included in a second PCR lasting 7 to 11 cycles. In TCRdb, the 5' RACE reads were re-called with MiXCR into one record per CDR3 protein. Of roughly 1.9 million distinct CDR3 sequences listed, approximately 40% are singletons. Sequencing input: blood. These receptors all come from a human donor in good health.

This clonotype occurred once. The chain has TRBV29-1 and TRBJ2-4; D is possibly TRBD2 (5 bases). The closer fit of TRBJ2-7 to the DNA end suggests the J call may be wrong. Germline V gene data show CDR1 as SQVTM and CDR2 as ANQGSEA. The CDR3 has 13 residues. In DNA, the CDR3 is TGCAGCGTTCTGACGTCAGGAGCGGACGAGCAGTACTTC. Protein sequence: CSVLTSGADEQYF.

There are a few counts of this clonotype. The V and J genes are TRBV7-9 and TRBJ1-1; D perhaps matches TRBD1 (6 bases). Trimming stripped 1 base from V and 11 bases from J, with 11 bases between. The CDR3 loop spans 12 amino acids. The germline gives CDR1 SEHNR, CDR2 FQNEAQ (reference sequence). CDR3 in amino acids: CASSLEDRRAFF. The DNA of the CDR3 is TGTGCCAGCAGCTTAGAAGACAGGAGGGCTTTCTTT.

This chain links TRBV6-1 with TRBJ2-4; 7 bases are shared with TRBD2. The trim removed 5 bases at V and 3 bases at J, leaving 19 bases unmatched. The CDR3 extends over 19 amino acids. Germline values: CDR1 MNHNS, CDR2 SASEGT. This CDR3 reads CASSNTGRGPLRFKNIQYF. The CDR3 region has the DNA TGTGCCAGCAGTAATACGGGGAGGGGACCTTTAAGGTTCAAAAACATTCAGTACTTC.

This clonotype was counted only a few times. The chain is built from TRBV7-8 and TRBJ2-3, with D uncertain. V lost 5 bases and J lost 2, with 11 bases in between. This CDR3 is 14 amino acids long. The V gene's germline CDR1 is SGHVS and CDR2 FQNEAQ. CDR3 residues: CASSKKISTDTQYF. CDR3 nucleotide sequence: TGTGCCAGCAGCAAAAAAATATCCACAGATACGCAGTATTTT.

The chain employs TRBV10-3 and TRBJ2-7; 8 bases line up with TRBD1. Germline V lookup: CDR1 ENHRY, CDR2 SYGVKD. CDR3 length: 14 residues. Unmatched junction bases numbered 3, after V lost 3 bases and J lost 2 bases. Here the CDR3 reads CAISDRGPAYEQYF. The DNA of the CDR3 is TGTGCCATCAGTGACAGGGGGCCCGCCTACGAGCAGTACTTC.

V usage is TRBV28 and J usage is TRBJ2-5; 7 positions match TRBD1. Germline trimming cut 3 bases from V and 4 bases from J; bases unmatched to any gene: 8. The germline gives CDR1 MDHEN, CDR2 SYDVKM. The CDR3 loop spans 15 amino acids. CDR3 loop: CASSFPRDRGETQYF. Here the CDR3 DNA reads TGTGCCAGCAGTTTTCCTCGGGACAGAGGAGAGACCCAGTACTTC.

This clonotype occurred a few times. The chain couples TRBV14 to TRBJ1-1; 7 bases are shared with TRBD1. Germline V gene data show CDR1 as SGHDN and CDR2 as FVKESK. There are 16 residues in the CDR3. Unmatched junction bases numbered 11, after V lost 4 bases and J lost 3 bases. The CDR3 region is CASSPPGQLVYTEAFF. The CDR3 bases are TGTGCCAGCAGCCCTCCGGGACAGCTTGTTTACACTGAAGCTTTCTTT.

A word on this clonotype: The CDR3 does not close with the conserved phenylalanine or tryptophan, likely indicating a read error. The genes are TRBV6-1 and TRBJ1-1, with unresolved D. In germline, CDR1 is MNHNS, CDR2 SASEGT. The ends were cut back, 1 base at V and 5 bases at J, with 14 bases in the middle. The CDR3 sequence is 15 residues long. CDR3 residues: CASSEENNRMTEAFL. The CDR3 DNA sequence: TGTGCCAGCAGTGAAGAGAACAACCGGATGACTGAAGCTTTCTTG.

In its sample, this clonotype was seen a few times. The chain is built from TRBV11-2 and TRBJ2-5; D may be TRBD2 (7 bases). The DNA end is more similar to TRBJ2-7, so the J call may be wrong. From germline, CDR1 is SGHAT and CDR2 FQNNGV. This CDR3 is built from 14 residues. CDR3 in amino acids: CASSFRGGFDEQYF. As DNA, the CDR3 is TGTGCCAGCAGCTTTAGGGGGGGCTTTGACGAGCAGTACTTC.

The V call is TRBV4-3, the J call TRBJ2-7, with no clear D. Germline assignment: CDR1 LGHNA and CDR2 YSLEER. The CDR3 sequence is 16 residues long. Trimming removed 1 base at V and 6 bases at J, with 19 bases between. CDR3 residues: CASSQVTLGSGTEQYF. The CDR3 region has the DNA TGCGCCAGCAGCCAAGTCACTCTGGGCAGTGGCACCGAGCAGTACTTC.

Notes on this clonotype: This could be a read error, since a much larger clone is one nucleotide away. The rearrangement uses TRBV20-1 and TRBJ2-7; 7 bases match TRBD1. With V trimmed by 7 bases and J by 1 base, 10 bases remained unmatched. CDR1 DFQATT and CDR2 SNEGSKA come from the germline V gene (reference sequence). The CDR3 extends over 14 amino acids. The CDR3 DNA sequence: TGCAGTGTCCCGATCACAGGGGCATCCTACGAGCAGTACTTC. Translated, it gives CSVPITGASYEQYF.

The V and J genes are TRBV7-2 and TRBJ2-6, with D possibly being TRBD1 (5 bases). This CDR3 contains 18 residues. V was shortened by 1 base and J by 0 bases, with 13 bases between the two germline ends. Germline CDR1 SGHTA, CDR2 FQGNSA. CDR3 residues: CASSLGVTVGSGANVLTF. The CDR3 DNA follows: TGTGCCAGCAGCTTAGGGGTGACAGTCGGCTCTGGGGCCAACGTCCTGACTTTC.